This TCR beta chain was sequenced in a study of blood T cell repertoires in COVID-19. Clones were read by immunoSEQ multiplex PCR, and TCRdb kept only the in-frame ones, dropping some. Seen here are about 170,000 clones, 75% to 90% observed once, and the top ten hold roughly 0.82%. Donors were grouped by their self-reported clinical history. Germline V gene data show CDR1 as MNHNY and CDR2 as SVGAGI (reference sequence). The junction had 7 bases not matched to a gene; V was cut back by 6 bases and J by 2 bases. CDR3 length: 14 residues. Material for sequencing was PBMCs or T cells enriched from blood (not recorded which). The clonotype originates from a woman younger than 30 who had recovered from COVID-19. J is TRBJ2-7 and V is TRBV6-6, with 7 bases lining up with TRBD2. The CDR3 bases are TGTGCCAGCAGGGCGCCTAGCGGAACCTACGAGCAGTACTTC. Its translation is CASRAPSGTYEQYF.